The 4 T cell receptor beta chains reported below all come from one sample, sequenced in a study of T cell changes during pregnancy in multiple sclerosis. The data were produced by immunoSEQ multiplex PCR, yet TCRdb's version contains in-frame clones alone and is incomplete. The table records 75,000 to 95,000 clones, roughly 90% of them present only once. The sample in question was peripheral blood, obtained before pregnancy. These receptors were taken from a female donor with multiple sclerosis, enrolled in a pregnancy study.

This clone has just a few counts. The chain recombines TRBV20-1 with TRBJ1-1; no reliable D call. The ends were cut back, 6 bases at V and 5 bases at J, with 10 bases in the middle. CDR1 and CDR2 from the germline V gene are DFQATT and SNEGSKA (reference sequence). This CDR3 has 11 residues. CDR3 protein: CSASDGTEAFF. The CDR3 nucleotides read TGCAGTGCAAGCGACGGGACTGAAGCTTTCTTT.

This clone was seen just once. The genes are TRBV11-2 and TRBJ2-7; TRBD2 matches at 8 bases. The CDR3 runs 17 residues. Germline V gene sequence: CDR1 SGHAT, CDR2 FQNNGV. Losses at the gene ends were 0 bases for V and 3 bases for J; bases not matched to a gene: 10. The DNA of the CDR3 is TGTGCCAGCAGCTTAGATCGGCCCCCGGGAGGGGACTACGAGCAGTACTTC. This codes for CASSLDRPPGGDYEQYF.

J is TRBJ2-3 and V is TRBV7-3, with 8 nucleotides matching TRBD2. In germline, CDR1 is SGHTA, CDR2 FQGTGA. J was trimmed by 4 bases and V by 2 bases; bases with no gene match: 5. The CDR3 has 15 residues. CDR3 sequence (DNA): TGTGCCAGCAGCTTACAACCGGGAGGGGCAGATACGCAGTATTTT. Its translation: CASSLQPGGADTQYF. Drawing the rest from reference TRBV7-3 and TRBJ2-3, the complete variable domain is GAGVSQTPSNKVTEKGKYVELRCDPISGHTALYWYRQSLGQGPEFLIYFQGTGAADDSGLPNDRFFAVRPEGSVSTLKIQRTERGDSAVYLCASSLQPGGADTQYFGPGTRLTVL.

The chain employs TRBV27 and TRBJ2-7; tentative D call: TRBD1 (6 bases). This CDR3 spans 14 amino acids. V lost 3 bases and J lost 0, with 9 bases in between. Germline CDR1 and CDR2: MNHEY and SMNVEV (reference sequence). CDR3 sequence (DNA): TGTGCCAGCAGTTTGAGGGACAACTCCTACGAGCAGTACTTC. It specifies CASSLRDNSYEQYF.